The clone carrying this T cell receptor beta chain was counted many times. Germline lookup yields CDR1 MDHEN and CDR2 SYDVKM. The CDR3 contains 16 residues. With 5 bases removed from V and 1 base from J, the gap between germline ends came to 14 bases. This record belongs to a study of regulatory T cells in long-lasting Graves disease. Time point in this sample: newly diagnosed GD, antithyroid drugs for less than 3 months. Making the TCR library involved RNA that had been extracted from PBMCs. All patients originated from an endocrinology department located in Xi'an, China. Arm-PCR of CDR3 regions with iRepertoire HTBI primers generated TCR beta libraries. TCRdb re-analysed the multiplex PCR reads in MiXCR, keeping a single row per CDR3 protein. Among a few hundred thousand distinct CDR3 sequences listed, around 15% were seen once. This sample also appeared in a second study, on T cells in Graves' hyperthyroidism and ophthalmopathy.

Source: peripheral blood mononuclear cells (PBMCs), taken at new diagnosis, from a patient treated with antithyroid drugs. The chain is built from TRBV28 and TRBJ2-2, with a tentative D call TRBD1 (6 bases). The TCR originated in a woman aged 45-65 years with Graves disease. The CDR3 sequence: CASSPNQGMNTGELFF. The CDR3 region has the DNA TGTGCCAGCAGTCCTAATCAGGGGATGAACACCGGGGAGCTGTTTTTT.